The 24 T cell receptor beta chains listed next were all sequenced from one sample in a study of a mutant IDH1 vaccine in newly diagnosed glioma. Antigens of these TCRs are unknown. Time point given: week 11, during vaccination. Each vaccine dose was 300 ug of mutant IDH1 20-mer peptide, with topical imiquimod. Libraries were prepared by immunoSEQ multiplex PCR; TCRdb keeps only in-frame clonotypes and omits some of them. This sample yields about 62,000 clones, of which approximately 91% are seen a single time; more than 1.5% belongs to the top ten. The sequencing used PBMCs, collected from a glioma patient whose treatment included an IDH1 peptide vaccine. These receptors all stem from a man between 40 and 49 years old with glioma.

This clone was counted a few times. V and J are TRBV28 and TRBJ1-2, with TRBD1 matching 9 bases. This CDR3 comprises 13 residues. Germline assignment: CDR1 MDHEN and CDR2 SYDVKM. Unmatched junction bases numbered 6, after V lost 5 bases and J lost 8 bases. The CDR3 is CASSPSTGGGYTF. The DNA for the CDR3 is TGTGCCAGCAGTCCCTCCACAGGGGGCGGCTACACCTTC.

The gene calls are TRBV10-3 and TRBJ1-4, with D possibly matching TRBD1 (5 bases). V was shortened by 0 bases and J by 6 bases, with 11 bases between the two germline ends. Germline V gene sequence: CDR1 ENHRY, CDR2 SYGVKD. The CDR3 spans 15 residues. The CDR3 is CAISESGGADEKLFF. The CDR3 DNA reads as TGTGCCATCAGTGAGTCGGGTGGGGCCGATGAAAAACTGTTTTTT.

CDR3 DNA sequence: TGCAGCGCGTCGCCGAACACCGGGGAGCTGTTTTTT. Its protein is CSASPNTGELFF. The V and J genes are TRBV29-1 and TRBJ2-2; no clear D gene. Looked up from germline, CDR1 is SQVTM and CDR2 is ANQGSEA. The V end was cut by 7 bases, the J end by 0 bases, with 6 bases between. The CDR3 spans 12 residues.

The chain is built from TRBV4-3 and TRBJ2-1, with TRBD1 identical over 7 bases. Trimming cost V 0 bases and J 2 bases; bases outside gene matches: 7. The CDR3 runs to 17 residues. CDR1 and CDR2 from the germline V gene are LGHNA and YSLEER. The CDR3 coding sequence is TGCGCCAGCAGCCAAGATAGGGGGCTGGGGGCCTACAATGAGCAGTTCTTC. Amino acid sequence: CASSQDRGLGAYNEQFF.

This chain uses TRBV4-3 with TRBJ2-3, with TRBD1 as a possible D gene (6 bases). There are 16 residues in the CDR3. Germline V gives CDR1 LGHNA, CDR2 YSLEER. V shed 4 bases and J shed 0 bases, with 14 bases lying between them. CDR3 residues: CASSLAGVSSTDTQYF. The CDR3 bases are TGCGCCAGCAGCCTTGCAGGGGTTTCTAGCACAGATACGCAGTATTTT.

The chain uses TRBV19 and TRBJ1-5; 7 nucleotides agree with TRBD1. Trimming cost V 5 bases and J 4 bases; bases outside gene matches: 11. This CDR3 is 16 amino acids long. CDR1 is LNHDA and CDR2 is SQIVND in the germline V gene (reference sequence). The CDR3 sequence: CASSPGTAQGNQPQHF. The CDR3 coding sequence is TGTGCCAGTAGTCCCGGGACAGCCCAGGGGAATCAGCCCCAGCATTTT.

The rearrangement joins TRBV5-6 to TRBJ1-5; 9 bases match TRBD1. The length of the CDR3 is 14 residues. V lost 5 bases to trimming and J lost 4 bases; unmatched junction nucleotides: 4. Germline CDR1 and CDR2: SGHDT and YYEEEE. The CDR3 here is CASSAGTGNQPQHF. Written as DNA, the CDR3 is TGTGCCAGCAGTGCCGGGACAGGGAATCAGCCCCAGCATTTT.

The gene calls are TRBV19 and TRBJ1-1; D possibly corresponds to TRBD1 (6 bases). The germline gives CDR1 LNHDA, CDR2 SQIVND (reference sequence). The germline V and J ends were trimmed by 7 bases and 4 bases, with 13 bases remaining between them. There are 13 residues in the CDR3. The CDR3 DNA follows: TGTGCCAGTAAGGGGGGGGAGATCACTGAAGCTTTCTTT. This codes for CASKGGEITEAFF. Based on the CDR3 plus reference TRBV19 and TRBJ1-1, the full variable domain is DGGITQSPKYLFRKEGQNVTLSCEQNLNHDAMYWYRQDPGQGLRLIYYSQIVNDFQKGDIAEGYSVSREKKESFPLTVTSAQKNPTAFYLCASKGGEITEAFFGQGTRLTVV.

The chain employs TRBV28 and TRBJ2-5; 7 nucleotides agree with TRBD2. This CDR3 comprises 12 residues. CDR1 is MDHEN and CDR2 is SYDVKM in the germline V gene. The V and J ends lost 3 bases and 9 bases, in that order; junction bases with no gene match: 4. In DNA form, the CDR3 reads TGTGCCAGCAGTTTGCGGGCGGGGGCCCAGTACTTC. Translated, it gives CASSLRAGAQYF.

V usage is TRBV29-1 and J usage is TRBJ1-2; weak D call: TRBD1 (5 bases). Germline assignment: CDR1 SQVTM and CDR2 ANQGSEA. Trimming took off 7 bases at V and 4 bases at J, with 13 bases between the two ends. CDR3 length: 12 amino acids. Here the CDR3 DNA reads TGCAGCGCCCGGGACCTTCTCTATGGCTACACCTTC. The encoded protein is CSARDLLYGYTF.

The chain is built from TRBV2 and TRBJ2-5; D may be TRBD2 (5 bases). V was cut by 8 bases and J by 2 bases, with 15 bases left in between. The CDR3 sequence is 14 residues long. Per the germline V gene, CDR1 is SNHLY and CDR2 is FYNNEI. The DNA for the CDR3 is TGTGCCAGCGAGGAGACGGACTTTCAAGAGACCCAGTACTTC. Amino acid sequence: CASEETDFQETQYF.

For the CDR3, the DNA is TGTGCCAGCAGCTACGGACTAGGTTTTTACGAGCAGTACTTC. Its protein is CASSYGLGFYEQYF. The J gene is TRBJ2-7, the V gene TRBV5-4; 7 bases align to TRBD2. The CDR3 has 14 amino acids. The J segment lost 4 bases and the V segment lost 3 bases, leaving 7 bases of the junction unmatched. CDR1 is SGHNT, CDR2 YYREEE, per germline (reference sequence).

The chain recombines TRBV5-4 with TRBJ2-5; possible D gene TRBD2, 5 bases. Germline loops: CDR1 SGHNT, CDR2 YYREEE (reference sequence). Trimming removed 4 bases from V and 5 bases from J, with 21 bases in between. The CDR3 sequence is 16 residues long. As DNA, the CDR3 is TGTGCCAGCAGCCGTTTATGGAGCCAACCGGGGGAGACCCAGTACTTC. Its translation: CASSRLWSQPGETQYF.

The chain joins TRBV2 to TRBJ2-2; 7 bases align to TRBD1. Germline CDR1 SNHLY, CDR2 FYNNEI. Losses at the gene ends were 5 bases for V and 3 bases for J; bases not matched to a gene: 6. The CDR3 runs 15 residues. CDR3 DNA sequence: TGTGCCAGCAGTCTCGGGACAGTTTACACCGGGGAGCTGTTTTTT. Amino acid sequence: CASSLGTVYTGELFF.

The chain is built from TRBV6-4 and TRBJ2-2; D remains ambiguous. Deletions cut 0 bases from V and 5 bases from J, with 10 bases between. The V gene's germline CDR1 is MRHNA and CDR2 SNTAGT. CDR3 length equals 15 residues. The CDR3 sequence is CASSDSAYGTGELFF. DNA for the CDR3: TGTGCCAGCAGTGACTCGGCCTACGGGACCGGGGAGCTGTTTTTT.

This chain links TRBV5-1 with TRBJ1-6; 8 nucleotides agree with TRBD1. CDR1 is SGHRS and CDR2 is YFSETQ in the germline V gene. This CDR3 spans 15 amino acids. With 1 base clipped from V and 7 bases from J, the junction kept 4 bases outside the gene matches. CDR3 in amino acids: CASSLQGAGNSPLHF. The CDR3 DNA reads as TGCGCCAGCAGCTTGCAGGGGGCAGGGAATTCACCCCTCCACTTT. The full variable domain, in which reference TRBV5-1 and TRBJ1-6 provide the parts outside the CDR3, is KAGVTQTPRYLIKTRGQQVTLSCSPISGHRSVSWYQQTPGQGLQFLFEYFSETQRNKGNFPGRFSGRQFSNSRSEMNVSTLELGDSALYLCASSLQGAGNSPLHFGNGTRLTVT.

This clone was seen only once. The gene calls are TRBV28 and TRBJ2-1; weak D call: TRBD1 (5 bases). CDR1 is MDHEN and CDR2 is SYDVKM in the germline V gene. V lost 6 bases and J 5 bases, leaving 23 bases between the germline ends. The CDR3 loop spans 17 amino acids. The CDR3 protein is CASRTGYNPPRHNEQFF. DNA for the CDR3: TGTGCCAGCAGAACAGGATATAACCCCCCCCGACACAATGAGCAGTTCTTC.

The rearrangement uses TRBV5-6 and TRBJ1-1, with TRBD1 identical over 7 bases. V dropped 0 bases and J dropped 4; count of bases not matched to a gene: 3. The CDR3 consists of 14 residues. Germline CDR1 and CDR2: SGHDT and YYEEEE. DNA of the CDR3: TGTGCCAGCAGCTTGGGGGACAGTGTCACTGAAGCTTTCTTT. Its translation is CASSLGDSVTEAFF.

This clone occurred a few times. The chain joins TRBV4-1 to TRBJ1-4; TRBD1 is a possible D gene (5 bases). CDR1 and CDR2 from the germline V gene are MGHRA and YSYEKL. The CDR3 contains 17 residues. Deletions cut 0 bases from V and 6 bases from J, with 17 bases between. The CDR3 spells CASSQEGEWDGHEKLFF. CDR3 DNA sequence: TGCGCCAGCAGCCAAGAGGGGGAATGGGACGGACATGAAAAACTGTTTTTT.

This clone has just a few counts. The chain carries TRBV9 and TRBJ1-2; D is uncertain. The CDR3 is made up of 13 amino acids. Trimming shortened V by 1 base and J by 2 bases, and 6 bases separated the two germline ends. Germline CDR1 is SGDLS and CDR2 is YYNGEE. The CDR3 here is CASSVKENYGYTF. The CDR3, as DNA: TGTGCCAGCAGCGTAAAAGAAAACTATGGCTACACCTTC.

The CDR3 region has the DNA TGTGCCAGCAGTCAGCCGCCATTCTACGAGCAGTACTTC. Amino acids: CASSQPPFYEQYF. The chain combines TRBV28 with TRBJ2-7, with D uncertain. The CDR3 covers 13 residues. V was cut by 5 bases and J by 3 bases, with 11 bases left in between. CDR1 is MDHEN, CDR2 SYDVKM, per germline.

The chain recombines TRBV5-1 with TRBJ1-1, with a possible D match to TRBD1 (5 bases). Between the trimmed V and J ends, which lost 5 bases and 0 bases, there was a span of 23 bases. CDR3 length: 18 residues. CDR1 and CDR2 (germline): SGHRS, YFSETQ. CDR3 DNA: TGCGCCAGCAGGGGAAACTGGGGCAGGGAGGTTTTGAACACTGAAGCTTTCTTT. Translation gives CASRGNWGREVLNTEAFF.

This chain uses TRBV15 with TRBJ1-2; D gene ambiguous. Deletions cut 0 bases from V and 4 bases from J, with 12 bases between. Germline V gene lookup returns CDR1 LNHNV and CDR2 YYDKDF (reference sequence). The CDR3 extends over 15 amino acids. The CDR3 nucleotides are TGTGCCACCAGCAGAGATAGGAAGGTACTCTATGGCTACACCTTC. Its protein is CATSRDRKVLYGYTF.

This clone was found once. The V call is TRBV28, the J call TRBJ1-6; TRBD1 matches 10 bases. CDR1 is MDHEN, CDR2 SYDVKM, per germline. The CDR3 is made up of 17 amino acids. The V segment lost 4 bases and the J segment 3 bases; nucleotides outside the gene matches: 6. The CDR3 nucleotides are TGTGCCAGCAGTTCCCCCGGGACAGGGGTCTATAATTCACCCCTCCACTTT. Its protein product is CASSSPGTGVYNSPLHF.